This T cell receptor (beta chain) was captured by sequencing in a study of glioma-infiltrating T cells. This clonotype was counted ten times or more. The antigen remains undetermined. Points from the study as a whole: Only very few CDR3 sequences appeared in both tissue and blood. Above-expected tissue-blood divergence occurred in all gliomas, most in low-grade ones.

V was shortened by 0 bases and J by 6 bases, with 9 bases between the two germline ends. The CDR3 runs to 13 residues. Germline CDR1 is LGHNA and CDR2 is YSLEER. Amplification of TCR alpha and beta CDR3 regions from RNA used iRepertoire nested multiplex PCR. MiXCR was run by TCRdb on the multiplex PCR reads, yielding one entry per CDR3 protein. The data contain some 190,000 distinct CDR3 sequences, roughly 32% of them seen just once; the ten biggest clones take up roughly 21%. The chain has TRBV4-3 and TRBJ2-7; TRBD1 or TRBD2 may be the D gene (6 bases each). The material sequenced was glioma tissue, nonneoplastic brain tissue, or PBMCs (not recorded which). The receptor's source is a human donor with low-grade glioma or glioblastoma, undergoing nonglioma brain surgery, or in good health (not recorded which). For the CDR3, the DNA is TGCGCCAGCAGCCAAGAGGAGGGGGGCGAGCAGTACTTC. Protein: CASSQEEGGEQYF.